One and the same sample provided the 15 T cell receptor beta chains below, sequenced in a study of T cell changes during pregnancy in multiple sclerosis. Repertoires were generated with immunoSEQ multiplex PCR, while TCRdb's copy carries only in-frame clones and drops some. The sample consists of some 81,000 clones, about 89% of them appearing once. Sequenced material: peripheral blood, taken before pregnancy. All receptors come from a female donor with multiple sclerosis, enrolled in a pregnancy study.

For the CDR3, the DNA is TGTGCCAGCAGCAAAGCCCGGGGGGCAAACGGCTTGACATTCTACGAGCAGTACTTC. Protein: CASSKARGANGLTFYEQYF. The J gene is TRBJ2-7, the V gene TRBV21-1; the D call of TRBD2 is as the table states it, not checked on the DNA. TRBV21-1 is recorded as a pseudogene. The CDR3 totals 19 residues.

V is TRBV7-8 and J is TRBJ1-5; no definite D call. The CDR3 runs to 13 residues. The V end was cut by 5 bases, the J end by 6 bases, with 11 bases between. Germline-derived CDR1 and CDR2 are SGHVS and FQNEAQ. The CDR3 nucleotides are TGTGCCAGCAGCCCCGGACTATCTCAGCCCCAGCATTTT. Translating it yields CASSPGLSQPQHF. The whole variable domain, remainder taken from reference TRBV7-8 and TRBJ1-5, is GAGVSQSPRYKVAKRGQDVALRCDPISGHVSLFWYQQALGQGPEFLTYFQNEAQLDKSGLPSDRFFAERPEGSVSTLKIQRTQQEDSAVYLCASSPGLSQPQHFGDGTRLSIL.

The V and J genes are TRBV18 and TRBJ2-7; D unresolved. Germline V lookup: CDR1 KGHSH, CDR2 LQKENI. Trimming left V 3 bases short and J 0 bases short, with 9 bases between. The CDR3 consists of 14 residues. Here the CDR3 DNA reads TGTGCCAGCTCACCGTCACAAAGCTCCTACGAGCAGTACTTC. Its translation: CASSPSQSSYEQYF.

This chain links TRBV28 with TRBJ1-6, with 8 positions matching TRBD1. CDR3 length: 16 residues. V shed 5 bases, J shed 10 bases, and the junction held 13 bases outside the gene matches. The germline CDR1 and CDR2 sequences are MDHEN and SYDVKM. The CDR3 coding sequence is TGTGCCAGCAGTGCAATCCAGGGGGCTCTACTCTCACCCCTCCACTTT. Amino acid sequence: CASSAIQGALLSPLHF.

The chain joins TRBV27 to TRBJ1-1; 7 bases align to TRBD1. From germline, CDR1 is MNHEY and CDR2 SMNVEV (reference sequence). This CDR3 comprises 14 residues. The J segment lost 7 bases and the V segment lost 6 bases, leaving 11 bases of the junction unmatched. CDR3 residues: CASRTTGFVGEAFF. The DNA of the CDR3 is TGTGCCAGCAGGACGACAGGGTTTGTTGGTGAAGCTTTCTTT.

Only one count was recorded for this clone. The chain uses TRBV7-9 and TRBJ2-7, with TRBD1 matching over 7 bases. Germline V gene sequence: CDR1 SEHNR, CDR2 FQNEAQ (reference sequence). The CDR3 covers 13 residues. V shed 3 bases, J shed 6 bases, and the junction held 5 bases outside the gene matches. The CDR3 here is CASSFSTGSEQYF. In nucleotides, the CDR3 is TGTGCCAGCAGCTTCTCGACAGGGTCCGAGCAGTACTTC. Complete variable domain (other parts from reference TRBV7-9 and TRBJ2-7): DTGVSQNPRHKITKRGQNVTFRCDPISEHNRLYWYRQTLGQGPEFLTYFQNEAQLEKSRLLSDRFSAERPKGSFSTLEIQRTEQGDSAMYLCASSFSTGSEQYFGPGTRLTVT.

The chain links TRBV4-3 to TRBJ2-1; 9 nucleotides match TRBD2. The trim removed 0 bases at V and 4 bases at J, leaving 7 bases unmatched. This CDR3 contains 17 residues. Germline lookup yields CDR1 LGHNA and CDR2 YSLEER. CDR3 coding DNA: TGCGCCAGCAGCCAAGATTCGGGGCGGGGGGGGTACAATGAGCAGTTCTTC. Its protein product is CASSQDSGRGGYNEQFF.

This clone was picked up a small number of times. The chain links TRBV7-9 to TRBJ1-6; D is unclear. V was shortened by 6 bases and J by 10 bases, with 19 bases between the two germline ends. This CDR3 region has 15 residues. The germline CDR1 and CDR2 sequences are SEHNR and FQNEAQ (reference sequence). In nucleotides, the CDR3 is TGTGCCAGCAGTAAAGGGAGTCGGTCTCGGTCACCCCTCCACTTT. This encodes CASSKGSRSRSPLHF.

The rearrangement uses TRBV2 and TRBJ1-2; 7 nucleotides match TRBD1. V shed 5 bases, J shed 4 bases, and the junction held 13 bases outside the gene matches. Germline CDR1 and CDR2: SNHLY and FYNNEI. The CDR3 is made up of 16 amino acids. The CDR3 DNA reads TGTGCCAGCAGTCGCAAACTACAGGGGCTCGGCTATGGCTACACCTTC. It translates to CASSRKLQGLGYGYTF.

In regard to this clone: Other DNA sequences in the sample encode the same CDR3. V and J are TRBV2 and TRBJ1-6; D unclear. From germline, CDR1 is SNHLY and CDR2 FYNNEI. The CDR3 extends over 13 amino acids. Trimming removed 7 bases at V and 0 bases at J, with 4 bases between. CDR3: CASTSSYNSPLHF. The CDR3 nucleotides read TGTGCCAGCACGAGCTCCTATAATTCACCCCTCCACTTT.

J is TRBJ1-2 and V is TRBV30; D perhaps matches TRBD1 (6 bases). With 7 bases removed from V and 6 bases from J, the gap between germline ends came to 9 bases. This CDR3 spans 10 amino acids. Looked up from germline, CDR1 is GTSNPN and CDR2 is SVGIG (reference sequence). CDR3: CASQGHGYTF. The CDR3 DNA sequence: TGTGCCTCACAGGGACATGGCTACACCTTC.

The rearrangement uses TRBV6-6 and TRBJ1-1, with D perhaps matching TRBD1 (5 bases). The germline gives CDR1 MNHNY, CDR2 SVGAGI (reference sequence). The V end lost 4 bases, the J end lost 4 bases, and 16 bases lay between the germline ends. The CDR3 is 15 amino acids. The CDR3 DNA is TGTGCCAGCAGTTGGTTTGGGGGGAGAGGCACTGAAGCTTTCTTT. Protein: CASSWFGGRGTEAFF.

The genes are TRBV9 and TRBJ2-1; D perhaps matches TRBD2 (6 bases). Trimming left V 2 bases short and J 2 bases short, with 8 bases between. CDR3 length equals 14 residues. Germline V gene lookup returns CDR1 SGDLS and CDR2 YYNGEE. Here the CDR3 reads CASSVGGTYNEQFF. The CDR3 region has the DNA TGTGCCAGCAGCGTCGGGGGAACCTACAATGAGCAGTTCTTC.

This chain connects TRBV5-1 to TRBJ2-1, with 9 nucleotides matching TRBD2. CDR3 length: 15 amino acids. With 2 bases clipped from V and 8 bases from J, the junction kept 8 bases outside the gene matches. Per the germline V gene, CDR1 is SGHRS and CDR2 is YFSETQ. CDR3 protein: CASSFFSSGADEQFF. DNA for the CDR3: TGCGCCAGCAGCTTCTTTTCTAGCGGGGCCGATGAGCAGTTCTTC.

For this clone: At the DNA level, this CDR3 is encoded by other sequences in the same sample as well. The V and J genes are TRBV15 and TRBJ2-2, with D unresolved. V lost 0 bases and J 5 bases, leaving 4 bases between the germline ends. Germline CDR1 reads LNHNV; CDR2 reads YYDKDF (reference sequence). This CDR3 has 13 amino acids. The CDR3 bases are TGTGCCACCAGCAGAGATCCAACCGGGGAGCTGTTTTTT. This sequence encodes CATSRDPTGELFF.